This TCR beta chain was identified during a study of blood T cells in healthy people across ages (dated by TCRdb to the mid-2010s). Regarding the study in general: In model experiments, template switching captured about one uniquely barcoded TCR beta cDNA molecule for every two T cells. Using the same blood draw, the study looked at two additional independent replicas of 1 million unique cDNA reads for two donors, one aged 18 to 30 and the other aged 80 or older. The study measured age-related changes in TCR beta repertoire diversity using deep sequencing normalized with unique cDNA molecular identifiers. To avoid experimental bias, donors of different ages were distributed randomly across sequencing lanes. The donors were split into four age groups: young (average around 15 years), middle-aged (nearly 40), aged (about 62) and long-lived (over 80). Results the study describes overall, beyond this receptor: Because profiling used bulk unsorted PBMCs, naive and antigen-experienced compartments could not be compared conclusively. The percentage of naive T cells measured by flow cytometry correlated strongly with observed TCR beta diversity. Estimates of total diversity based on one million sequenced T cells were regarded as lower bounds and as underestimates. Because donor CMV infection status was unknown, age-related changes in expanded clonotypes were potentially confounded. As age increased, observed TCR beta diversity per million T cells dropped in a roughly linear way, and a significant reduction was already evident by age 40. Compared with the aged group, more naive CD4+ T cells, fewer expanded clones and increased TCR diversity were shown by the long-lived group, suggesting age selection.

Systemically healthy Caucasian individuals from Russia, 35 to 50 in total and aged about 6 to 95 years, were included as donors. About 10 milliliters of peripheral blood were collected from each donor into EDTA-treated Vacutainer tubes. Ficoll-Paque density-gradient centrifugation was used to isolate PBMCs, with at least 6.5 million obtained per sample. Trizol reagent was used to extract total RNA from the PBMCs, yielding at least 5.5 micrograms per sample. Naive CD45RAhigh/CD27high T cell percentages were measured by flow cytometry on a PBMC aliquot from every donor. This clonotype came up once. No antigen is known for it. No clone much larger than this one lies a single base away; base qualities are absent. A single read is weak support. Library preparation was by 5' RACE. Sequencing used an Illumina HiSeq 2500. A second PCR of roughly 7 to 11 cycles was performed with a sample-barcoded 5' primer and a J-beta primer mix. Each TCR beta cDNA molecule received a unique molecular identifier from a template-switch 5' adaptor carrying 12 random nucleotides. At least 2.5 million CDR3-containing paired-end reads were obtained from each sample. The Mint cDNA synthesis kit, primed by a TRBC-specific oligonucleotide, was used to synthesize first-strand cDNA from all RNA. All cDNA was treated with uracil-DNA glycosylase and then went through a first 18-cycle PCR with the universal primers M1SS and BC2_uni_R. Per the original workflow: Normalization of each sample was performed by random selection of 1 million high-quality reads, each carrying a distinct molecular identifier. Reads sharing molecular identifiers were discarded rather than binned into consensus sequences. MiTCR, with a Q25 quality threshold and the strictest error-elimination algorithm, was used for CDR3 identification, clonotype clustering and error correction. Lower-bound total TCR beta diversity was estimated with a nonparametric unseen species model using Euler transformation. TCRdb handled the public reads itself, with Q25 trimming in fastp and clone calling in MiXCR, and kept productive beta chains. Rows are unified per CDR3 protein, each entry keeping the most common DNA and genes. For this entry, the V and J calls and clone size follow TCRdb and not the study's own pipeline. This sample gives about 810,000 distinct CDR3 sequences in total; 35% to 40% of them show up just once. 13% of the sample is in the top ten clones.

Trimming accounts for 6 bases at V and 2 bases at J, while the number of junction bases matched to no gene is 4. From a lookup of the germline V gene (reference sequence), CDR1 and CDR2 are DFQATT and SNEGSKA. From the cysteine up to the phenylalanine, the CDR3 has a length of 14 residues. Only CDR3 DNA remains: 42 bases, in frame from the first base. This clonotype originated in a man younger than 35 in good health. The chain was built from TRBV20-1 and TRBJ2-1, and TRBD1 matches 10 of the central bases. Sequenced material: blood. The sequenced DNA: TGCAGTGCACACGGGACAGGGGCCTACAATGAGCAGTTCTTC. It translates as CSAHGTGAYNEQFF.